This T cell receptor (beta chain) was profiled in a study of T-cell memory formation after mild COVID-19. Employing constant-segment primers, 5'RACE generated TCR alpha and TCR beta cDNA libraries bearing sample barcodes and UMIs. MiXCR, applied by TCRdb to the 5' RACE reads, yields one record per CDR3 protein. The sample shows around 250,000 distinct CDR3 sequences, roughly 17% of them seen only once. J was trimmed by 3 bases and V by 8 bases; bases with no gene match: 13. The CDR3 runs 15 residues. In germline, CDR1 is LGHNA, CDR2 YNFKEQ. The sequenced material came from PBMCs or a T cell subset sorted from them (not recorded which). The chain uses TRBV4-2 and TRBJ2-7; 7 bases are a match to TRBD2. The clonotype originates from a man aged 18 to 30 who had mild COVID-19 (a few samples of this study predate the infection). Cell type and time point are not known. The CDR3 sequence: CASSQTGGGNYEQYF. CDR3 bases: TGTGCCAGCTCCCAAACCGGGGGAGGGAACTACGAGCAGTACTTC.